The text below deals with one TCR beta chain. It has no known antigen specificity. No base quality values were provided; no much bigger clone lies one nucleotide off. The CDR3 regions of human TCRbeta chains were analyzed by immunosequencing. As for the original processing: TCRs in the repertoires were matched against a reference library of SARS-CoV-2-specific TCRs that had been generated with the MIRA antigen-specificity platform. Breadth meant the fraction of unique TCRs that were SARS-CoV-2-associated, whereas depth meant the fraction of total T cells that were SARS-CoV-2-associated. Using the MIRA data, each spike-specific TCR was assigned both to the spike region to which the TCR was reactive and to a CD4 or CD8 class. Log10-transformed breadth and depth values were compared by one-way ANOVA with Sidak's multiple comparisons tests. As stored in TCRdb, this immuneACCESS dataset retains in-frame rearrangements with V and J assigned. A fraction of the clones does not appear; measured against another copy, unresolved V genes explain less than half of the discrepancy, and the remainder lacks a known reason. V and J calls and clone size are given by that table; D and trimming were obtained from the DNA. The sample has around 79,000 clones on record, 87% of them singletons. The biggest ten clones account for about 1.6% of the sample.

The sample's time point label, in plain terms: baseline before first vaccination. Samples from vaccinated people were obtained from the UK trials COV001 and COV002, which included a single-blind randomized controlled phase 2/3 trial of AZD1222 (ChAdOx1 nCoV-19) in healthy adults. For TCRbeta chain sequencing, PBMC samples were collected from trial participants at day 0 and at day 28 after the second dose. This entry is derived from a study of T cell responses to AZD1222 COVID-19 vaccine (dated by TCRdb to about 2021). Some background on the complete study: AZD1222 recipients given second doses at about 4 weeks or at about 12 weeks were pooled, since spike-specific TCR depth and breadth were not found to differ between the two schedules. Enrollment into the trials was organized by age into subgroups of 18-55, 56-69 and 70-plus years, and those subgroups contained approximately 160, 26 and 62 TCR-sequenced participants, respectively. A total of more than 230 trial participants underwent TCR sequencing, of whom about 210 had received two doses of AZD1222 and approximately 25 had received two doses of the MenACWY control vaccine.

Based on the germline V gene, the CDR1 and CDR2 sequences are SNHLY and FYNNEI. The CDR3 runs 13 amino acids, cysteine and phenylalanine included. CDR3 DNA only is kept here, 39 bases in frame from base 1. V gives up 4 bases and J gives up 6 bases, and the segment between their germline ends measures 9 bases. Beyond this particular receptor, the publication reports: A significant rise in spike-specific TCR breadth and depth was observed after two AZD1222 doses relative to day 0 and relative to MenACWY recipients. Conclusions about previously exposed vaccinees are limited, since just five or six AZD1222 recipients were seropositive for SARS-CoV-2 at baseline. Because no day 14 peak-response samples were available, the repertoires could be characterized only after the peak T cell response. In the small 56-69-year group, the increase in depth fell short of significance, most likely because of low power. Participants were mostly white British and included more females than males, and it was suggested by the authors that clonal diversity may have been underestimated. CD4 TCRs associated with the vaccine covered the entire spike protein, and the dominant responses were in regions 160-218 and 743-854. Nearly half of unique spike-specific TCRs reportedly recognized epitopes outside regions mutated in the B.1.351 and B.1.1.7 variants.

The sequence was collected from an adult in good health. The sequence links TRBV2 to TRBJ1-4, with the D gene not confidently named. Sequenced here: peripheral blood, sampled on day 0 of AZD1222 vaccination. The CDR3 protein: CASSVRWDEKLFF. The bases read TGTGCCAGCAGTGTTAGGTGGGATGAAAAACTGTTTTTT.